This T cell receptor (beta chain) was obtained from a study of CXCR4 blockade with PD-1 therapy in pancreatic cancer. Study observations and caveats: Only TCRbeta chains were sequenced here. Convergent selection by common tumor antigens was suggested by nucleotide rearrangement counts.

The archived tumor blocks came from patients without neoadjuvant therapy before resection. CDR3 length: 13 residues. Trimming left V 6 bases short and J 1 base short, with 9 bases between. Per the germline V gene, CDR1 is LNHDA and CDR2 is SQIVND (reference sequence). Produced via immunoSEQ multiplex PCR; TCRdb's table is partial and in-frame only. The sample comprises around 5,200 clones, about 44% of which are singletons, and roughly 8.2% rests with the top ten. As for this clone: Its matching antigen is unknown.

The J gene is TRBJ1-1, the V gene TRBV19; D perhaps matches TRBD1 (5 bases). The receptor comes from a human donor with pancreatic ductal adenocarcinoma. What was sequenced was tumor tissue. This CDR3 is CASRDRPNTEAFF. CDR3 nucleotide sequence: TGTGCCAGTAGAGACAGACCGAACACTGAAGCTTTCTTT. The full variable domain, with the rest looked up from reference TRBV19 and TRBJ1-1, is DGGITQSPKYLFRKEGQNVTLSCEQNLNHDAMYWYRQDPGQGLRLIYYSQIVNDFQKGDIAEGYSVSREKKESFPLTVTSAQKNPTAFYLCASRDRPNTEAFFGQGTRLTVV.